This TCR beta chain was sequenced for a study of T cells in Graves' hyperthyroidism and ophthalmopathy. Broader study findings: Model-based prediction identified ophthalmopathy a median around 6.5 months prior to its onset.

Hyperthyroidism of Graves' type that showed no ophthalmopathy progression within 18 months was stable. Fresh 10 ml peripheral blood yielded PBMCs. The investigators amplified TCR beta CDR3 regions from RNA transcripts. Initially, a first-round RT-PCR of the TCR CDR3 employed the HTBI primer set. Each CDR3 protein gets one entry after TCRdb re-called the multiplex PCR reads with MiXCR. The table lists 650,000 to 700,000 distinct CDR3 sequences, 17% of them singletons. This clonotype has at least ten counts. Its antigen is currently unknown. CDR1 and CDR2 from the germline V gene are LGHDT and YNNKEL (reference sequence). V lost 4 bases, J lost 7 bases, and 7 bases stayed unmatched. This CDR3 region has 15 residues.

The sequence was obtained from a man in his fifties with Graves' hyperthyroidism. The rearrangement links TRBV3-1 to TRBJ2-6; TRBD1 aligns across 7 bases. Sequenced input: blood. This chain's CDR3 is CASSPRQGRANVLTF. The CDR3, as DNA: TGTGCCAGCAGCCCTCGACAGGGCAGAGCCAACGTCCTGACTTTC.